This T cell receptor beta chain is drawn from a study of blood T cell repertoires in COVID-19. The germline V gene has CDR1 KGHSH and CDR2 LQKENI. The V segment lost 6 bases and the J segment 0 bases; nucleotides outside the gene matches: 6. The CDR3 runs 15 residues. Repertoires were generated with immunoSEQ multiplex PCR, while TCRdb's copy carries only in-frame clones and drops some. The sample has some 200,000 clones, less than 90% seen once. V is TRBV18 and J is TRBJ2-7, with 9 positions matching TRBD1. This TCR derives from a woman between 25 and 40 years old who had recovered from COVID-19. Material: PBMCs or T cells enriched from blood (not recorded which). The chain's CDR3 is CASSGQGYPSYEQYF. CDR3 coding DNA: TGTGCCAGCTCGGGACAGGGTTATCCCTCCTACGAGCAGTACTTC.